Listed here is a single T cell receptor (beta chain). This clonotype was observed at least ten times. There is no known antigen for this receptor. No qualities accompany the bases; no much larger clone lies one base away. The listed sequencing device is Illumina HiSeq 1500. TCRdb reanalyzed the raw reads on its own, using fastp at Q25 for trimming and MiXCR for clone calling, and kept in-frame beta chains. Identical CDR3 proteins give one entry, which carries the most common genes and DNA. Across this sample there are roughly 630,000 distinct CDR3 sequences, with 24% seen only once. The top ten hold 7.5% to 9% of the sample. This sample is part of a study of T cell repertoires in cytomegalovirus infection (dated by TCRdb to between 2019 and 2020). A note on the overall study: Donor HLA type was relevant to the analysis, as public TCR beta signatures indicated carriage of CMV infection together with the matching HLA type.

Points the paper makes about the study in general: Cumulative frequency of public TCR beta family members discriminated carriers of CMV infection plus the relevant HLA type in this cohort and an independent roughly 350-donor cohort. In the ex vivo response, HLA-C-restricted CMV-specific TCR beta clonotypes were dominant, and in two of eight donors the single most frequent clonotype came from this HLA-C-restricted group.

This TCR was sampled from a human donor in good health (CMV status not recorded). Some clones in this sample may be carry-over from other donors' samples. The specimen sequenced was CD8+ T cells from PBMCs.

The CDR3 in this case is CASSLEGARAQPQHF. DNA sequence: TGTGCCAGCAGCTTAGAAGGGGCCCGCGCTCAGCCCCAGCATTTT. This sequence uses TRBV7-2 and TRBJ1-5; perhaps TRBD1 is the D gene, with 5 bases matching. Including cysteine and phenylalanine, the CDR3 has 15 amino acids. This entry keeps only the CDR3 DNA: 45 bases, framed from base 1. The V end loses 1 base and the J end loses 6 bases, and a stretch of 13 bases separates them. The germline V gene gives CDR1 as SGHTA and CDR2 as FQGNSA.